These 32 T cell receptor beta chains were sequenced from one sample in a study of T cell responses to AZD1222 COVID-19 vaccine. The method was immunoSEQ multiplex PCR; TCRdb's version includes in-frame clones alone and lacks a portion of them. There are 95,000 to 130,000 clones in the sample; 92% occur only once, and 1.6% lies in the top ten. Specimen: peripheral blood, collected 28 days after the second AZD1222 dose. The receptor set was obtained from an adult who received the AZD1222 COVID-19 vaccine.

The V and J genes are TRBV19 and TRBJ2-1; D gene unclear. CDR3 size: 14 residues. The germline V gene has CDR1 LNHDA and CDR2 SQIVND (reference sequence). V lost 3 bases and J 5 bases, leaving 11 bases between the germline ends. The CDR3: CASSILGSNNEQFF. CDR3 DNA: TGTGCCAGTAGTATCCTGGGGTCCAACAATGAGCAGTTCTTC.

This chain links TRBV28 with TRBJ2-2; 12 bases match TRBD2. Unmatched junction bases numbered 7, after V lost 4 bases and J lost 4 bases. The CDR3 sequence is 17 residues long. Germline-derived CDR1 and CDR2 are MDHEN and SYDVKM. The DNA for the CDR3 is TGTGCCAGCAGTTCCCCGGCTAGCGGGAGGGGCACCGGGGAGCTGTTTTTT. Translated: CASSSPASGRGTGELFF.

The rearrangement joins TRBV11-2 to TRBJ2-3; D may be TRBD1 or TRBD2 (5 bases each). There are 15 residues in the CDR3. Trimming took off 5 bases at V and 9 bases at J, with 21 bases between the two ends. The germline V gene has CDR1 SGHAT and CDR2 FQNNGV. CDR3: CASSKLDPMGETQYF. The CDR3 nucleotides read TGTGCCAGCAGCAAACTCGATCCGATGGGGGAGACGCAGTATTTT.

This sequence joins TRBV28 and TRBJ2-7; D not certain. Trimming shortened V by 4 bases and J by 1 base, and 5 bases separated the two germline ends. Germline V gives CDR1 MDHEN, CDR2 SYDVKM. The CDR3 totals 12 residues. CDR3 amino acids: CASSSTSYEQYF. The CDR3 DNA is TGTGCCAGCAGTTCGACTTCCTACGAGCAGTACTTC.

The rearrangement links TRBV11-2 to TRBJ1-2; unclear D gene. CDR1 is SGHAT and CDR2 is FQNNGV in the germline V gene. V gave up 1 base and J gave up 1 base, with 10 bases separating them. The CDR3 sequence is 15 residues long. The CDR3 here is CASSLAPGLNYGYTF. For the CDR3, the DNA is TGTGCCAGCAGCTTAGCCCCAGGACTTAACTATGGCTACACCTTC.

This rearrangement joins TRBV29-1 to TRBJ2-2; D may be TRBD2 (6 bases). CDR3 length: 10 amino acids. CDR1 SQVTM and CDR2 ANQGSEA come from the germline V gene. CDR3 DNA sequence: TGCAGGAGGGAGGACGGGGAGCTGTTTTTT. It yields the protein CRREDGELFF.

The chain joins TRBV7-9 to TRBJ1-1, with unresolved D. Trimming pared 5 bases from V and 9 bases from J, leaving 19 bases between. This CDR3 has 14 residues. Per the germline V gene, CDR1 is SEHNR and CDR2 is FQNEAQ (reference sequence). The CDR3 region has the DNA TGTGCCAGCAGCCCGGACCTCCCTTTTTCGCAAGCTTTCTTT. Its translation: CASSPDLPFSQAFF.

The chain links TRBV28 to TRBJ2-5, with 7 nucleotides matching TRBD2. The trim removed 10 bases at V and 5 bases at J, leaving 4 bases unmatched. Per the germline V gene, CDR1 is MDHEN and CDR2 is SYDVKM. This CDR3 spans 11 amino acids. DNA of the CDR3: TGTGCCACCCTGGGGGGGGAGACCCAGTACTTC. It specifies CATLGGETQYF.

The chain uses TRBV28 and TRBJ2-7, with D perhaps matching TRBD2 (5 bases). V lost 2 bases and J lost 11, with 13 bases in between. Germline V gene lookup returns CDR1 MDHEN and CDR2 SYDVKM. This CDR3 has 12 amino acids. The CDR3 here is CASSLGSGQKYF. The CDR3 coding sequence is TGTGCCAGCAGTTTAGGAAGCGGCCAAAAGTACTTC.

The chain carries TRBV7-3 and TRBJ1-6; 7 bases fit TRBD1. CDR1 is SGHTA and CDR2 is FQGTGA in the germline V gene. The CDR3 length is 14 residues. J gave up 6 bases and V 5 bases, and 4 bases lay outside the gene matches. The DNA for the CDR3 is TGTGCCAGCAGCGTCGGGACAGCTAATTCACCCCTCCACTTT. Translation gives CASSVGTANSPLHF. The complete variable domain, with remaining parts taken from reference TRBV7-3 and TRBJ1-6, reads GAGVSQTPSNKVTEKGKYVELRCDPISGHTALYWYRQSLGQGPEFLIYFQGTGAADDSGLPNDRFFAVRPEGSVSTLKIQRTERGDSAVYLCASSVGTANSPLHFGNGTRLTVT.

The chain carries TRBV7-6 and TRBJ2-5, with D possibly matching TRBD2 (5 bases). CDR1 and CDR2 (germline): SGHVS, FNYEAQ. The CDR3 contains 14 residues. Deletions cut 5 bases from V and 5 bases from J, with 15 bases between. CDR3 coding DNA: TGTGCCAGCAGCCCAGGAGGTGGGCAGGAGACCCAGTACTTC. Translated, it gives CASSPGGGQETQYF.

V is TRBV7-8 and J is TRBJ1-3, with D perhaps TRBD1 (5 bases). The CDR3 is 15 residues long. Deletions cut 7 bases from V and 0 bases from J, with 13 bases between. CDR1 is SGHVS and CDR2 is FQNEAQ in the germline V gene. CDR3 in DNA: TGTGCCAGCACCTCAGGGACGATCTCTGGAAACACCATATATTTT. Translating gives CASTSGTISGNTIYF.

J is TRBJ1-1 and V is TRBV2; TRBD1 agrees at 7 bases. Trimming removed 11 bases from V and 11 bases from J; junction bases left unmatched: 17. Looked up from germline, CDR1 is SNHLY and CDR2 is FYNNEI. The CDR3 is made up of 13 amino acids. Here the CDR3 reads CAQGTVSQGGAFF. The CDR3 DNA sequence: TGTGCCCAGGGGACAGTAAGCCAGGGCGGTGCTTTCTTT.

The chain joins TRBV19 to TRBJ1-4; D is undetermined. V lost 1 base and J 6 bases, leaving 3 bases between the germline ends. CDR1 and CDR2 (germline): LNHDA, SQIVND (reference sequence). CDR3 length: 12 amino acids. CDR3 nucleotides: TGTGCCAGTAGTATAGGACATGAAAAACTGTTTTTT. The encoded protein is CASSIGHEKLFF.

The chain uses TRBV27 and TRBJ1-2; D not certain. There are 11 residues in the CDR3. The germline CDR1 and CDR2 sequences are MNHEY and SMNVEV (reference sequence). The V and J ends lost 3 bases and 4 bases respectively, with 3 bases between them. CDR3 bases: TGTGCCAGCAGTTTCTTCTATGGCTACACCTTC. It encodes CASSFFYGYTF.

A single count supports this clone. This chain joins TRBV5-1 and TRBJ2-7; TRBD2 matches 11 bases. The CDR3 spans 15 residues. The germline V gene encodes CDR1 SGHRS and CDR2 YFSETQ. The trim removed 5 bases at V and 4 bases at J, leaving 8 bases unmatched. The CDR3 region is CASRPTLAGVYEQYF. For the CDR3, the DNA is TGCGCCAGCAGACCAACACTAGCGGGAGTGTACGAGCAGTACTTC.

The V call is TRBV3-1 (or the pseudogene TRBV3-2), the J call TRBJ2-3, with TRBD2 matching over 10 bases. Per the germline V gene, CDR1 is LGHDT and CDR2 is YNNKEL (reference sequence). This CDR3 spans 17 amino acids. The ends lost 1 base at V and 6 bases at J; junction bases unmatched: 10. CDR3 sequence (DNA): TGTGCCAGCAGCCAAGTGGCTAGCGGGAGCGTTGTTGATACGCAGTATTTT. Its translation: CASSQVASGSVVDTQYF.

The chain employs TRBV6-4 and TRBJ2-1; D possibly matches TRBD1 or TRBD2 (5 bases each). V lost 2 bases and J 1 base, leaving 6 bases between the germline ends. CDR3 size: 14 residues. The germline V gene has CDR1 MRHNA and CDR2 SNTAGT. The CDR3 nucleotides are TGTGCCAGCAGTGACGGGACGTCCTACAATGAGCAGTTCTTC. Translating it yields CASSDGTSYNEQFF.

The chain carries TRBV15 and TRBJ2-7; D may be TRBD1 (6 bases). CDR1 and CDR2 (germline): LNHNV, YYDKDF (reference sequence). The CDR3 spans 14 residues. Trimming took 4 bases from V and 2 from J, leaving 12 bases between them. CDR3 coding DNA: TGTGCCACCAGCACCCGGACAGAGACCTACGAGCAGTACTTC. Its translation: CATSTRTETYEQYF. Full variable domain (rest looked up from reference TRBV15 and TRBJ2-7): DAMVIQNPRYQVTQFGKPVTLSCSQTLNHNVMYWYQQKSSQAPKLLFHYYDKDFNNEADTPDNFQSRRPNTSFCFLDIRSPGLGDTAMYLCATSTRTETYEQYFGPGTRLTVT.

The chain is built from TRBV19 and TRBJ2-3, with D perhaps matching TRBD1 (5 bases). The CDR3 consists of 14 residues. Germline V CDR1 and CDR2: LNHDA, SQIVND (reference sequence). V was shortened by 6 bases and J by 0 bases, with 10 bases between the two germline ends. CDR3 in DNA: TGTGCCAGTAGGGACATATCCAGCACAGATACGCAGTATTTT. Residues: CASRDISSTDTQYF.

V gene TRBV7-2 combines with J gene TRBJ2-1, with 8 nucleotides matching TRBD1. Trimming took 1 base from V and 7 from J; bases not matched to a gene: 3. CDR1 is SGHTA and CDR2 is FQGNSA in the germline V gene. The CDR3 runs to 14 residues. CDR3 nucleotides: TGTGCCAGCAGCTTAGAGACAGGGGCTAATGAGCAGTTCTTC. This gives the protein CASSLETGANEQFF. The complete variable domain, with remaining parts taken from reference TRBV7-2 and TRBJ2-1, reads GAGVSQSPSNKVTEKGKDVELRCDPISGHTALYWYRQSLGQGLEFLIYFQGNSAPDKSGLPSDRFSAERTGGSVSTLTIQRTQQEDSAVYLCASSLETGANEQFFGPGTRLTVL.

The chain recombines TRBV20-1 with TRBJ1-6; D unresolved. Germline V gene sequence: CDR1 DFQATT, CDR2 SNEGSKA (reference sequence). The V gene lost 1 base and the J gene lost 6 bases, with 1 base spanning the gap. CDR3 size: 11 residues. The CDR3 DNA follows: TGCAGTGCTAGAGTTAATTCACCCCTCCACTTT. Its protein product is CSARVNSPLHF.

The rearrangement links TRBV19 to TRBJ1-6; possible D gene TRBD1, 5 bases. This CDR3 is built from 15 residues. Between the trimmed V and J ends, which lost 6 bases and 7 bases, there was a span of 16 bases. Germline CDR1 and CDR2: LNHDA and SQIVND (reference sequence). DNA of the CDR3: TGTGCCAGTAGCCGTGCAGACAGACTAAATTCACCCCTCCACTTT. As protein: CASSRADRLNSPLHF.

This chain connects TRBV4-1 to TRBJ1-3; TRBD1 matches at 11 bases. V dropped 3 bases and J dropped 0; count of bases not matched to a gene: 10. There are 19 residues in the CDR3. Germline CDR1 is MGHRA and CDR2 is YSYEKL. The CDR3 here is CASSQTLDRGLLSGNTIYF. For the CDR3, the DNA is TGCGCCAGCAGCCAGACCTTGGACAGGGGGCTTCTCTCTGGAAACACCATATATTTT.

V usage is TRBV10-3 and J usage is TRBJ2-7; 9 bases map to TRBD1. Trimming cost V 0 bases and J 5 bases; bases outside gene matches: 5. Per the germline V gene, CDR1 is ENHRY and CDR2 is SYGVKD. The CDR3 runs to 15 residues. Here the CDR3 DNA reads TGTGCCATCAGTGAGTCCGAGGACAGGGGACACGAGCAGTACTTC. Amino acid sequence: CAISESEDRGHEQYF.

The chain carries TRBV7-9 and TRBJ1-5; D gene uncertain. The CDR3 is made up of 12 amino acids. The V gene lost 5 bases and the J gene lost 0 bases, with 2 bases spanning the gap. Germline-derived CDR1 and CDR2 are SEHNR and FQNEAQ (reference sequence). The CDR3 DNA reads as TGTGCCAGCAGCAATAGCAATCAGCCCCAGCATTTT. This codes for CASSNSNQPQHF.

J is TRBJ1-2 and V is TRBV27; a weak D match, TRBD1 (5 bases). The CDR3 sequence is 14 residues long. V shed 0 bases and J shed 9 bases, with 14 bases lying between them. Germline V gives CDR1 MNHEY, CDR2 SMNVEV (reference sequence). CDR3 amino acids: CASSLSGPLNSYTF. The CDR3 DNA reads as TGTGCCAGCAGTTTATCGGGACCGCTGAATAGCTACACCTTC.

The chain is built from TRBV6-5 and TRBJ2-3; TRBD2 matches at 7 bases. Germline loops: CDR1 MNHEY, CDR2 SVGAGI. The CDR3 is made up of 14 amino acids. CDR3 bases: TGTGCGCTAACCGGGACTAAGGGTGCGGATACGCAGTATTTT. It translates to CALTGTKGADTQYF.

This chain uses TRBV5-1 with TRBJ2-1; D gene ambiguous. V was clipped by 0 bases and J by 7 bases, with 14 bases between them. CDR1 and CDR2 (germline): SGHRS, YFSETQ. The CDR3 has 15 residues. CDR3 bases: TGCGCCAGCAGCTTGGCATTAGGTGGGTCTAATGAGCAGTTCTTC. The encoded protein is CASSLALGGSNEQFF.

The chain combines TRBV5-8 with TRBJ2-3; 10 bases map to TRBD1. J was trimmed by 2 bases and V by 1 base; bases with no gene match: 4. CDR1 is SGHTS, CDR2 YDEGEE, per germline. This CDR3 has 16 amino acids. The CDR3 sequence: CASSLKDRGFTDTQYF. The CDR3 nucleotides read TGTGCCAGCAGCTTGAAGGACAGGGGGTTCACAGATACGCAGTATTTT.

This chain uses TRBV7-3 with TRBJ2-2; D remains unclear. Trimming cost V 1 base and J 0 bases, with 15 bases left between them. The CDR3 runs to 18 residues. Germline V gives CDR1 SGHTA, CDR2 FQGTGA. The CDR3 DNA follows: TGTGCCAGCAGCTTAATGGGTAGCCCTAAGCCGAACACCGGGGAGCTGTTTTTT. It is translated as CASSLMGSPKPNTGELFF.

The chain combines TRBV6-5 with TRBJ1-3; 9 bases line up with TRBD1. Looked up from germline, CDR1 is MNHEY and CDR2 is SVGAGI. The V and J ends lost 8 bases and 0 bases, in that order; junction bases with no gene match: 5. The CDR3 is 15 residues long. In nucleotides, the CDR3 is TGTGCCAGCGGAACAGGGGGCCTCTCTGGAAACACCATATATTTT. Translated: CASGTGGLSGNTIYF.